In its sample, the clone carrying this T cell receptor (beta chain) was seen a few times. No antigen is known for it. This entry is derived from a study of beta chain features in type 1 diabetes. Reverse transcription of all isolated RNA meant that expressed TCRB transcripts were sequenced. Sequenced by immunoSEQ multiplex PCR; TCRdb stores in-frame clones only, minus some. Of over 200,000 clones listed, approximately 11% were seen once; the top ten hold more than 0.015%. Germline CDR1 is SGHDT and CDR2 is YYEEEE. CDR3 length equals 16 residues. The ends lost 4 bases at V and 5 bases at J; junction bases unmatched: 10. Findings and caveats of the study: In every one of the four CD4+ subsets, TCRB CDR3s were moderately but significantly shorter in Type 1 diabetes patients.

The receptor comes from a man younger than 40 with type 1 diabetes. This rearrangement joins TRBV5-6 to TRBJ2-1; the match to TRBD2 covers 9 bases. Sequencing was performed on naive CD4+ T cells from blood. As DNA, the CDR3 is TGTGCCAGCAGCCCGGGGACTAGCCTCGCTCACAATGAGCAGTTCTTC. Protein: CASSPGTSLAHNEQFF.